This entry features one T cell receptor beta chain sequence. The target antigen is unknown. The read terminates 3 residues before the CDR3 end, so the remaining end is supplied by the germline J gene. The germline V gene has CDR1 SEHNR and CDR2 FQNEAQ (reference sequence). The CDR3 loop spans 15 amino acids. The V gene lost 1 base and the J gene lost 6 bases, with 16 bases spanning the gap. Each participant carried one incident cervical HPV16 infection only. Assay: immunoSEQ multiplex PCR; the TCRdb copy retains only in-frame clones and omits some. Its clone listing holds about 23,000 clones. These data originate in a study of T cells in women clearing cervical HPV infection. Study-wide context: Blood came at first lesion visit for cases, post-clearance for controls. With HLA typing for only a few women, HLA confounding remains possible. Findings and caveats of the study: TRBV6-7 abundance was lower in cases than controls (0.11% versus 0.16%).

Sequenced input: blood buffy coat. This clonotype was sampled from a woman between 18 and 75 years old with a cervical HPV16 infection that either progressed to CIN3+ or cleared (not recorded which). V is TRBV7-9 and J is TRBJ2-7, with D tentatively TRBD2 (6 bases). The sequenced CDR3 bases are TGTGCCAGCAGCTTAGAAATAGGGGACTCCCTCGAG. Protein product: CASSLEIGDSLE. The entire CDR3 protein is CASSLEIGDSLEQYF.